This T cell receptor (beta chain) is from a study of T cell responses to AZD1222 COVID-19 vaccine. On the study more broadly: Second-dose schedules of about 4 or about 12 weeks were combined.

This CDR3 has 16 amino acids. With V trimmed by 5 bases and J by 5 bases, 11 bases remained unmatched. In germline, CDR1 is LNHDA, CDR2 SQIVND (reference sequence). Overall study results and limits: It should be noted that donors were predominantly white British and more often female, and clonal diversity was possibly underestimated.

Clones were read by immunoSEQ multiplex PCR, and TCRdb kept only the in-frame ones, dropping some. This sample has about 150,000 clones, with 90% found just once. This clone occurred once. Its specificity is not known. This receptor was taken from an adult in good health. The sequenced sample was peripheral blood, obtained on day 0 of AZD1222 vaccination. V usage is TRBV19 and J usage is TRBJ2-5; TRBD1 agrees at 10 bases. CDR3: CASSVPGQGITETQYF. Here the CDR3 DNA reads TGTGCCAGTAGTGTACCGGGACAGGGGATAACGGAGACCCAGTACTTC.